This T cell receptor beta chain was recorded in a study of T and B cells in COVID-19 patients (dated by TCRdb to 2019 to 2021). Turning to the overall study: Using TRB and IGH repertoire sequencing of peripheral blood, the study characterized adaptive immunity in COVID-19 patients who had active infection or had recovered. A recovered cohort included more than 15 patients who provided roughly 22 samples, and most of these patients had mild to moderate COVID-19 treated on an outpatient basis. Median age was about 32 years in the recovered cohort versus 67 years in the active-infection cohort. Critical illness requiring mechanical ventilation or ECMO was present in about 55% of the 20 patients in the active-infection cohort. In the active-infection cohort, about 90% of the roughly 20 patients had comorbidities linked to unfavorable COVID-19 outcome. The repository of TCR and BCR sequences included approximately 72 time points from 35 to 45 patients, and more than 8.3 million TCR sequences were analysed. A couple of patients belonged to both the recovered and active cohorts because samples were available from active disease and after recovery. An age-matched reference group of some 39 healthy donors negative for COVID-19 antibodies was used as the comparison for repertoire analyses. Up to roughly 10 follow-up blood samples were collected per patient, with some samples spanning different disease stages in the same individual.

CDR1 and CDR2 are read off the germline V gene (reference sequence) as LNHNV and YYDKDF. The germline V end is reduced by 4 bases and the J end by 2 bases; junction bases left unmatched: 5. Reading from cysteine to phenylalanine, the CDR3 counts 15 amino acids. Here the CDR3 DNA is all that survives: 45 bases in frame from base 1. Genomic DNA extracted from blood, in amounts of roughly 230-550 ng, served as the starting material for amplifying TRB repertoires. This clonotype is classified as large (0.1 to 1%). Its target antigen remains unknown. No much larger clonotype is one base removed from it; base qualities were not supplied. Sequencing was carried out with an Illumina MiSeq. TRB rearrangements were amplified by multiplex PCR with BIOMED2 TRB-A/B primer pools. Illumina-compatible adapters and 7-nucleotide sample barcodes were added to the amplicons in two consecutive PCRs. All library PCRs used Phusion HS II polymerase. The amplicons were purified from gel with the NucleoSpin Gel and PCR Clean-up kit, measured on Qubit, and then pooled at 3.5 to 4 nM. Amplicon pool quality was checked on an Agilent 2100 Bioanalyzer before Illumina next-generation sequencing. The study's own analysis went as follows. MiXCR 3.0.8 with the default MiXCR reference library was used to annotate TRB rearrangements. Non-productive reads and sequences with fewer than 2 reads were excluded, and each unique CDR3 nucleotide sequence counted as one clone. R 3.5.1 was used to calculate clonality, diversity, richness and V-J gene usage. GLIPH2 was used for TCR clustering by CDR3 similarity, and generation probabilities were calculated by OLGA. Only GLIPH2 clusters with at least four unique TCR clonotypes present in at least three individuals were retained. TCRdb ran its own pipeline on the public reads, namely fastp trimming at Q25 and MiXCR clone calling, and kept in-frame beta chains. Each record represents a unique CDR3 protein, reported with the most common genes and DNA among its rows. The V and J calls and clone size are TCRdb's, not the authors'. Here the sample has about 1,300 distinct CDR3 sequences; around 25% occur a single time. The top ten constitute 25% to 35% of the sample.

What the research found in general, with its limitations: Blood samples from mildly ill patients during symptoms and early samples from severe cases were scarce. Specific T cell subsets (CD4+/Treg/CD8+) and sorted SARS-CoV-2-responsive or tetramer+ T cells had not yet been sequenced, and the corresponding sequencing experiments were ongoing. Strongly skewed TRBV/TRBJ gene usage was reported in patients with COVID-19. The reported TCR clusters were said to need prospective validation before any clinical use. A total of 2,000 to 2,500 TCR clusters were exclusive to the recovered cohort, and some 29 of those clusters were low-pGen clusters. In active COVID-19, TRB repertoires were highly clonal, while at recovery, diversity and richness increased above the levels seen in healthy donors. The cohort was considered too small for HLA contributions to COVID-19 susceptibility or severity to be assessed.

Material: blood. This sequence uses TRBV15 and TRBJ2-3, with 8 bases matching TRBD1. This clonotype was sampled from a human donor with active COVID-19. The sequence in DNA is TGTGCCACCAGCACGAACAGGGGGGCCACAGATACGCAGTATTTT. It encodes CATSTNRGATDTQYF.